This TCR beta chain was sequenced in a study of cytomegalovirus exposure and HLA in healthy donors. Study results and caveats: Most observed TCR sequences were rare, whereas some public TCRs were detected in many donors.

Trimming cost V 2 bases and J 2 bases; bases outside gene matches: 7. The CDR3 totals 17 residues. Germline CDR1 reads SGHAT; CDR2 reads FQNNGV. The study ran its PCR with 60 Vbeta and 13 Jbeta primers. Some clones are missing from TCRdb's copy, which holds only in-frame ones; the method was immunoSEQ multiplex PCR. This sample has over 130,000 clones, with 55% to 80% found just once. This clone appeared a few times. What it recognizes is unknown. The chain has TRBV11-2 and TRBJ2-5; 11 nucleotides line up with TRBD2. The receptor comes from a woman aged 60-75 years in good health and CMV-seropositive. Sequencing was performed on PBMCs. CDR3 region: CASSLRMLAGGQETQYF. In nucleotides, the CDR3 is TGTGCCAGCAGCTTAAGGATGTTAGCGGGAGGGCAAGAGACCCAGTACTTC.